This TCR beta chain appears in the sequencing data of a study of blood T cells in healthy people across ages. Findings of the study overall: Compared with aged donors, long-lived donors showed fewer expanded clones, suggesting selection.

This clonotype was counted a single time. Its antigen is unknown. It was with a sample-barcoded 5' primer and a J-beta primer mix that a second PCR of about 6 to 11 cycles was run. A single record per CDR3 protein comes from TCRdb applying MiXCR to the 5' RACE reads. The sample consists of about 970,000 distinct CDR3 sequences, approximately 50% of them appearing once. CDR1 and CDR2 (germline): MDHEN, SYDVKM. The CDR3 totals 16 residues. The sequencing sample was made of blood. J is TRBJ2-1 and V is TRBV28; 12 bases map to TRBD2. The end of the DNA aligns better with TRBJ2-7, so the J call may be wrong. This receptor was identified in an older woman in good health. The CDR3 loop reads CASSPPGLAGRNEQYF. The CDR3, as DNA: TGTGCCAGCAGTCCGCCGGGACTAGCGGGTCGGAATGAGCAGTACTTC.